This TCR beta chain was captured by sequencing in a study of cytomegalovirus exposure and HLA in healthy donors. Study outcomes and limitations: Most TCR sequences were rare, but some public TCRs occurred in many donors. Reported performance of the classifier showed diagnosis of cytomegalovirus status with high specificity and sensitivity.

About this clone itself: Its antigen is not identified.

Trimming took 6 bases from V and 7 from J; bases not matched to a gene: 8. Germline values: CDR1 MNHEY, CDR2 SMNVEV (reference sequence). The CDR3 covers 15 residues. The assay was immunoSEQ multiplex PCR, and TCRdb's table has in-frame clones only and misses some. There are roughly 60,000 clones in the sample; 90% to 96% occur only once, and 0.7% to 0.95% lies in the top ten. This clonotype was obtained from a man between 18 and 29 years old in good health and CMV-seronegative. The chain recombines TRBV27 with TRBJ2-1; TRBD2 matches at 11 bases. Sequenced material: PBMCs. CDR3 amino acids: CASRLAGEYGNEQFF. The DNA for the CDR3 is TGTGCCAGCAGACTAGCGGGAGAATACGGGAATGAGCAGTTCTTC.